This T cell receptor (beta chain) was documented in a study of shared clonotypes between healthy human individuals. Study observations and caveats: The study found about 5% of naive CD4 clonotypes shared across several donors. Clonotype sharing among donors was thought likely to change with sequencing depth. Though the depth was large, rarefaction showed that sorted-subset sequencing was incomplete.

This table comes from immunoSEQ multiplex PCR, and its TCRdb copy is limited to in-frame clones, with some not included. The table lists approximately 1.4 million clones, under 99% of them singletons. The V gene lost 6 bases and the J gene lost 10 bases, with 16 bases spanning the gap. The CDR3 totals 13 residues. CDR1 is SNHLY, CDR2 FYNNEI, per germline. As to this clone: Its matching antigen is unknown.

The rearrangement links TRBV2 to TRBJ2-4; a possible D gene is TRBD1 (5 bases). This sequence was found in a man aged 25-45 years in good health. The sample taken for sequencing was naive CD4+ T cells sorted from blood. Described subset: CD45RA+ positively selected. DNA of the CDR3: TGTGCCAGCAGATGGGGCCTAATTCATATTCAGTACTTC. It codes for CASRWGLIHIQYF.